Following are 12 T cell receptor beta chains from one sample sequenced in a study of sequential checkpoint blockade in melanoma. Sample treatment: randomized to nivolumab then ipilimumab (arm A) or the reverse (arm B). Repertoires were generated with immunoSEQ multiplex PCR, while TCRdb's copy carries only in-frame clones and drops some. This repertoire shows about 5,000 clones, approximately 23% found once; its top ten account for about 9%. The source material was tumor tissue (inferred from file names), sampled from a patient given nivolumab and ipilimumab in sequence. The receptors stem from a human donor with melanoma.

The CDR3 coding sequence is TGCGCCAGCAGTGAAGCGGGGGGCGATCAGCCCCAGCATTTT. This codes for CASSEAGGDQPQHF. The chain is built from TRBV10-2 and TRBJ1-5; D may be TRBD1 (6 bases). V was shortened by 3 bases and J by 5 bases, with 11 bases between the two germline ends. The length of the CDR3 is 14 residues. In germline, CDR1 is WSHSY, CDR2 SAAADI.

The V call is TRBV19, the J call TRBJ2-7; perhaps TRBD2 as D (6 bases). The germline CDR1 and CDR2 sequences are LNHDA and SQIVND (reference sequence). With 7 bases removed from V and 3 bases from J, the gap between germline ends came to 19 bases. There are 15 residues in the CDR3. CDR3: CASKVSAGSLYEQYF. The CDR3 region has the DNA TGTGCCAGTAAGGTCTCGGCGGGAAGTCTCTACGAGCAGTACTTC.

The V call is TRBV5-1, the J call TRBJ1-1, with D uncertain. The CDR3 has 14 amino acids. Germline lookup yields CDR1 SGHRS and CDR2 YFSETQ. Trimming took off 2 bases at V and 0 bases at J, with 8 bases between the two ends. The CDR3 loop is CASSFQNLNTEAFF. The CDR3 nucleotides are TGCGCCAGCAGCTTCCAGAATCTGAACACTGAAGCTTTCTTT.

Only a few counts were recorded for this clone. V and J are TRBV6-8 and TRBJ1-4; D not certain. The V gene's germline CDR1 is MNHGY and CDR2 SAAAGT. The CDR3 loop spans 15 amino acids. Trimming removed 5 bases from V and 0 bases from J, with 10 bases in between. The CDR3 is CASSAYPATNEKLFF. The DNA of the CDR3 is TGTGCCAGCAGTGCCTACCCGGCAACTAATGAAAAACTGTTTTTT.

This clone has at least ten counts. The CDR3 DNA reads TGTGCCAGCAGCGTAAGCGGGGGGCCGAACCTCCCCACAGATACGCAGTATTTT. It yields the protein CASSVSGGPNLPTDTQYF. The chain uses TRBV11-3 and TRBJ2-3; 9 nucleotides line up with TRBD2. Germline V gene lookup returns CDR1 SGHNT and CDR2 YENEEA. Losses at the gene ends were 5 bases for V and 2 bases for J; bases not matched to a gene: 14. The CDR3 has 18 residues.

This clone was detected a few times. The rearrangement links TRBV19 to TRBJ2-7; no reliable D call. Trimming took off 3 bases at V and 0 bases at J, with 18 bases between the two ends. The CDR3 loop spans 17 amino acids. Germline-derived CDR1 and CDR2 are LNHDA and SQIVND (reference sequence). CDR3 amino acids: CASSIIAVAPISYEQYF. CDR3 bases: TGTGCCAGTAGTATCATCGCCGTGGCACCCATCTCCTACGAGCAGTACTTC.

This clone was seen ten or more times. V usage is TRBV11-3 and J usage is TRBJ2-7; D possibly matches TRBD1 or TRBD2 (6 bases each). The CDR3 runs 17 residues. From germline, CDR1 is SGHNT and CDR2 YENEEA. The germline V and J ends were trimmed by 1 base and 3 bases, with 19 bases remaining between them. The CDR3 sequence: CASSLVTGRLAFYEQYF. Written as DNA, the CDR3 is TGTGCCAGCAGCTTAGTAACAGGGAGGCTTGCATTCTACGAGCAGTACTTC.

The rearrangement joins TRBV15 to TRBJ2-3, with a possible D match to TRBD2 (6 bases). Germline V gene data show CDR1 as LNHNV and CDR2 as YYDKDF (reference sequence). The CDR3 has 15 residues. Trimming took 3 bases from V and 0 from J, leaving 10 bases between them. Written as DNA, the CDR3 is TGTGCCACCAGCAGCGGGAGAGCTAGCACAGATACGCAGTATTTT. It yields the protein CATSSGRASTDTQYF.

Ten or more counts support this clone. The chain uses TRBV11-3 and TRBJ2-1; perhaps TRBD1 as D (6 bases). This CDR3 comprises 19 residues. Looked up from germline, CDR1 is SGHNT and CDR2 is YENEEA. V lost 0 bases, J lost 1 base, and 19 bases lay in between. As DNA, the CDR3 is TGTGCCAGCAGCTTAGATAGCCCGACAGGCCGTTTTTCCTACAATGAGCAGTTCTTC. Translating gives CASSLDSPTGRFSYNEQFF. Complete variable domain (other parts from reference TRBV11-3 and TRBJ2-1): EAGVVQSPRYKIIEKKQPVAFWCNPISGHNTLYWYLQNLGQGPELLIRYENEEAVDDSQLPKDRFSAERLKGVDSTLKIQPAELGDSAVYLCASSLDSPTGRFSYNEQFFGPGTRLTVL.

This clone was seen ten or more times. V is TRBV6-8 and J is TRBJ1-2; D gene ambiguous. The CDR3 is 16 amino acids. V was pared by 0 bases and J by 4 bases, with 15 bases between. Germline V gene data show CDR1 as MNHGY and CDR2 as SAAAGT. CDR3: CASSYSTSKAPYGYTF. The CDR3 coding sequence is TGTGCCAGCAGTTACTCGACCTCTAAGGCCCCCTATGGCTACACCTTC.

The chain recombines TRBV6-8 with TRBJ1-3; D gene ambiguous. There are 13 residues in the CDR3. V lost 7 bases, J lost 1 base, and 8 bases lay in between. Germline loops: CDR1 MNHGY, CDR2 SAAAGT. CDR3 sequence reads: CASNVGSGNTIYF. CDR3 nucleotide sequence: TGTGCCAGCAACGTCGGATCTGGAAACACCATATATTTT.

This clone was detected ten times or more. The chain links TRBV11-3 to TRBJ1-6; TRBD1 might be the D (5 bases). Looked up from germline, CDR1 is SGHNT and CDR2 is YENEEA. V was cut by 5 bases and J by 1 base, with 12 bases left in between. The CDR3 extends over 16 amino acids. CDR3: CASSPGARSYNSPLHF. The CDR3 DNA follows: TGTGCCAGCAGCCCCGGGGCACGGTCCTATAATTCACCCCTCCACTTT. The full variable domain, in which reference TRBV11-3 and TRBJ1-6 provide the parts outside the CDR3, is EAGVVQSPRYKIIEKKQPVAFWCNPISGHNTLYWYLQNLGQGPELLIRYENEEAVDDSQLPKDRFSAERLKGVDSTLKIQPAELGDSAVYLCASSPGARSYNSPLHFGNGTRLTVT.